This T cell receptor (beta chain) was captured in a study of CD8+CD57+ T cells in acquired aplastic anemia. Whole-study findings and limits: Patients and controls turned out to have 25 to 35 CD8+ CDR3 sequences in common.

The CDR3 is made up of 13 amino acids. Trimming left V 1 base short and J 8 bases short, with 11 bases between. The TCR beta profiling, which covered VDJ combination and CDR3 sequence, was carried out using genomic DNA as the template. TCRdb processed the reads anew with MiXCR; each CDR3 protein has one entry. This sample has tens of thousands of distinct CDR3 sequences, with about 77% found just once. Remarks on this clonotype: As yet, its antigen is unknown.

The V and J genes are TRBV12-3 or TRBV12-4 and TRBJ1-2; D unresolved. The sequenced material came from sorted CD4+, CD8+, or CD8+CD57+ T cells (not recorded which) from PBMCs. This clonotype was obtained from a human donor in good health, serving as a control. CDR3 bases: TGTGCCAGCAGTTTAGTCCAGGCCCTAGGCTACACCTTC. It codes for CASSLVQALGYTF.